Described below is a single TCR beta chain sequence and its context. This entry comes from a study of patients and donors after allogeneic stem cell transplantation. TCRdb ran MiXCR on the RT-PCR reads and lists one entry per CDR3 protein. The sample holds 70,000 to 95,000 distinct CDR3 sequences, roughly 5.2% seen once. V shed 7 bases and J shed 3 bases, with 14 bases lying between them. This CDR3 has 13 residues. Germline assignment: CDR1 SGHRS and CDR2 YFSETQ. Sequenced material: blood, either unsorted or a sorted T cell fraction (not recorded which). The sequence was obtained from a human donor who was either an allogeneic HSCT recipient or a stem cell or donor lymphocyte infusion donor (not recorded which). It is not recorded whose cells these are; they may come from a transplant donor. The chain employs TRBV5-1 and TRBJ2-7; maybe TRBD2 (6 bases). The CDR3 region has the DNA TGCGCCAGCTTGGGCGGGATCTACTACGAGCAGTACTTC. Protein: CASLGGIYYEQYF.